The sequence of this T cell receptor beta chain was determined in a study of cytomegalovirus exposure and HLA in healthy donors. Study-level results: Rarity characterized most TCR sequences, yet some public TCRs appeared in many donors. High sensitivity and specificity were reportedly achieved when the classifier diagnosed cytomegalovirus status.

While the first cohort had 600 to 750 subjects, the donors belonged to the separate validation cohort of over a hundred subjects. This clone came up once. Its antigen is undetermined. TCRdb's copy holds only in-frame clones and misses some; the assay was immunoSEQ multiplex PCR. The profile shows around 300,000 clones, 88% of them singletons. The sequence was collected from a man aged 25 to 40 in good health and CMV-seronegative. Sequences were obtained from PBMCs.

The CDR3 reads CASHDLYVNQPQHF. CDR3 nucleotides: TGTGCCAGTCACGACTTATACGTCAATCAGCCCCAGCATTTT. The V and J genes are TRBV19 and TRBJ1-5; no clear D gene. Trimming left V 8 bases short and J 3 bases short, with 14 bases between. Per the germline V gene, CDR1 is LNHDA and CDR2 is SQIVND (reference sequence). CDR3 length: 14 residues.